Below, 26 T cell receptor beta chains from the same sample are listed, as sequenced in a study of technical replicates of blood from a handful of donors. This table comes from immunoSEQ multiplex PCR, and its TCRdb copy is limited to in-frame clones, with some not included. The sample consists of roughly 69,000 clones, 95% to 97% of them appearing once. The sequenced sample was T cells isolated from PBMCs. The source of these receptors is a human donor in good health.

The chain recombines TRBV29-1 with TRBJ1-5, with D hard to call. This CDR3 is 13 amino acids long. Per germline, CDR1 SQVTM and CDR2 ANQGSEA. The V and J ends lost 4 bases and 1 base respectively, with 8 bases between them. CDR3 sequence (DNA): TGCAGCGTTGGCGCATCAAGCAATCAGCCCCAGCATTTT. The encoded protein is CSVGASSNQPQHF.

In DNA form, the CDR3 reads TGTGCCAGCAGCCGATATCTCAGCGGGAGGATCCATGAGCAGTTCTTC. Translated, it gives CASSRYLSGRIHEQFF. This rearrangement joins TRBV13 to TRBJ2-1; 9 bases line up with TRBD2. This CDR3 comprises 16 residues. Trimming took 5 bases from V and 8 from J; bases not matched to a gene: 13. From germline, CDR1 is PRHDT and CDR2 FYEKMQ (reference sequence).

The chain carries TRBV9 and TRBJ2-7; D remains ambiguous. CDR1 is SGDLS and CDR2 is YYNGEE in the germline V gene. Trimming removed 4 bases at V and 4 bases at J, with 15 bases between. The length of the CDR3 is 14 residues. The CDR3 bases are TGTGCCAGCAGCCCGAACTCAAATGTTTACGAGCAGTACTTC. This codes for CASSPNSNVYEQYF.

The gene calls are TRBV21-1 and TRBJ1-1. TRBV21-1 is a pseudogene segment. This CDR3 has 10 amino acids. For the CDR3, the DNA is TGTGCCAGCAGCATCCTTGAAGCTTTCTTT. Its protein is CASSILEAFF.

This clone was picked up one time. The gene calls are TRBV18 and TRBJ1-5; 9 bases fit TRBD1. This CDR3 spans 14 amino acids. The V and J ends lost 6 bases and 4 bases, in that order; junction bases with no gene match: 4. Germline-derived CDR1 and CDR2 are KGHSH and LQKENI. Here the CDR3 reads CASSYGQGNQPQHF. As DNA, the CDR3 is TGTGCCAGCTCCTACGGACAGGGGAATCAGCCCCAGCATTTT.

The V call is TRBV14, the J call TRBJ1-2; D ambiguous. The CDR3 totals 12 residues. V was clipped by 1 base and J by 5 bases, with 5 bases between them. Germline values: CDR1 SGHDN, CDR2 FVKESK. The CDR3 nucleotides read TGTGCCAGCAGCCAAGTGAGATATGGCTACACCTTC. The encoded protein is CASSQVRYGYTF.

The chain links TRBV27 to TRBJ1-3; a weak D match, TRBD1 (5 bases). CDR3 size: 17 residues. Germline CDR1 and CDR2: MNHEY and SMNVEV (reference sequence). Trimming stripped 6 bases from V and 0 bases from J, with 18 bases between. For the CDR3, the DNA is TGTGCCAGCAGCCCTGGGGGGAGCCCTCACTCTGGAAACACCATATATTTT. This encodes CASSPGGSPHSGNTIYF.

The rearrangement links TRBV19 to TRBJ2-5; 9 bases are a match to TRBD1. V lost 3 bases to trimming and J lost 1 base; unmatched junction nucleotides: 6. Germline V CDR1 and CDR2: LNHDA, SQIVND (reference sequence). The CDR3 extends over 16 amino acids. The CDR3 loop reads CASSMWTGEIQETQYF. In DNA, the CDR3 is TGTGCCAGTAGTATGTGGACAGGGGAAATCCAAGAGACCCAGTACTTC.

The chain combines TRBV4-3 with TRBJ1-4; the match to TRBD1 covers 9 bases. The germline CDR1 and CDR2 sequences are LGHNA and YSLEER. The ends lost 1 base at V and 8 bases at J; junction bases unmatched: 2. The CDR3 consists of 14 residues. The CDR3, as DNA: TGCGCCAGCAGCCAAGGGACAGGGGTCGAAAAACTGTTTTTT. Its translation: CASSQGTGVEKLFF.

The CDR3 loop reads CASSLSGQMPGMGEKLFF. The DNA for the CDR3 is TGTGCCAGCAGTTTATCTGGCCAAATGCCCGGGATGGGTGAAAAACTGTTTTTT. V gene TRBV27 combines with J gene TRBJ1-4, with unresolved D. Trimming cost V 0 bases and J 7 bases, with 21 bases left between them. In germline, CDR1 is MNHEY, CDR2 SMNVEV (reference sequence). The CDR3 covers 18 residues.

V and J are TRBV7-8 and TRBJ1-2, with D perhaps matching TRBD1 (6 bases). CDR3 size: 14 residues. The germline V and J ends were trimmed by 0 bases and 2 bases, with 7 bases remaining between them. The germline gives CDR1 SGHVS, CDR2 FQNEAQ. The CDR3 DNA reads as TGTGCCAGCAGCTTAGCACAGGGCAACTATGGCTACACCTTC. It encodes CASSLAQGNYGYTF.

This sequence joins TRBV29-1 and TRBJ2-7; D might be TRBD2 (5 bases). Germline assignment: CDR1 SQVTM and CDR2 ANQGSEA. The V end lost 0 bases, the J end lost 3 bases, and 9 bases lay between the germline ends. The CDR3 extends over 13 amino acids. CDR3 residues: CSVEDRRNYEQYF. The CDR3 bases are TGCAGCGTTGAAGATCGGAGGAACTACGAGCAGTACTTC.

The V and J genes are TRBV7-9 and TRBJ2-5; 7 bases map to TRBD2. The V gene end was trimmed by 6 bases and the J gene end by 4 bases; junction bases not matched to a gene: 14. The CDR3 sequence is 16 residues long. Per the germline V gene, CDR1 is SEHNR and CDR2 is FQNEAQ (reference sequence). This CDR3 reads CASRRSGSGVSETQYF. The DNA of the CDR3 is TGTGCCAGCAGACGTAGCGGGTCTGGGGTATCAGAGACCCAGTACTTC.

The chain couples TRBV14 to TRBJ1-5; D call uncertain. Germline CDR1 is SGHDN and CDR2 is FVKESK. This CDR3 contains 13 residues. Trimming shortened V by 0 bases and J by 9 bases, and 9 bases separated the two germline ends. As DNA, the CDR3 is TGTGCCAGCAGCCAAGATGGAGGGAGGCCCCAGCATTTT. Its translation: CASSQDGGRPQHF.

This chain connects TRBV7-9 to TRBJ2-1, with D possibly TRBD2 on 6 matching bases. V lost 3 bases and J 5 bases, leaving 14 bases between the germline ends. The CDR3 sequence is 15 residues long. CDR1 and CDR2 from the germline V gene are SEHNR and FQNEAQ (reference sequence). CDR3 sequence reads: CASSFPGSRNNEQFF. For the CDR3, the DNA is TGTGCCAGCAGCTTTCCCGGGAGTCGAAACAATGAGCAGTTCTTC.

V gene TRBV28 combines with J gene TRBJ2-6; D not resolved. V lost 6 bases and J lost 4, with 10 bases in between. The CDR3 is 14 amino acids. Germline V gene lookup returns CDR1 MDHEN and CDR2 SYDVKM. The CDR3 reads CASSHVPGANVLTF. In DNA, the CDR3 is TGTGCCAGCAGCCATGTTCCCGGGGCCAACGTCCTGACTTTC.

V and J are TRBV13 and TRBJ2-3; TRBD1 matches at 10 bases. There are 17 residues in the CDR3. V lost 1 base to trimming and J lost 4 bases; unmatched junction nucleotides: 8. Germline CDR1 PRHDT, CDR2 FYEKMQ (reference sequence). The CDR3 reads CASSLVVDRGRADTQYF. CDR3 DNA sequence: TGTGCCAGCAGCTTAGTCGTCGACAGGGGGCGAGCAGATACGCAGTATTTT.

The chain uses TRBV28 and TRBJ1-2; 12 positions match TRBD1. Losses at the gene ends were 5 bases for V and 2 bases for J; bases not matched to a gene: 3. This CDR3 is built from 15 residues. Germline CDR1 reads MDHEN; CDR2 reads SYDVKM. As DNA, the CDR3 is TGTGCCAGCAGTACCGGGACAGGGGGCAACTATGGCTACACCTTC. This encodes CASSTGTGGNYGYTF.

This sequence joins TRBV28 and TRBJ2-1, with 12 bases matching TRBD2. This CDR3 region has 17 residues. V trimming: 6 bases; J trimming: 4 bases; junction bases outside the gene matches: 10. Germline lookup yields CDR1 MDHEN and CDR2 SYDVKM. CDR3 DNA sequence: TGTGCCAGCAGGACTAGCGGGAGTCGGGGGGTGTACAATGAGCAGTTCTTC. This sequence encodes CASRTSGSRGVYNEQFF.

This chain joins TRBV6-5 and TRBJ2-7; D is perhaps TRBD1 (6 bases). The V gene's germline CDR1 is MNHEY and CDR2 SVGAGI. V lost 5 bases and J lost 4, with 18 bases in between. The CDR3 is 15 amino acids. The DNA of the CDR3 is TGTGCCAGCAGTCAGCTACAGGGAACAGAGTACGAGCAGTACTTC. It translates to CASSQLQGTEYEQYF.

J is TRBJ1-5 and V is TRBV27, with a tentative D call TRBD1 (5 bases). The CDR3 consists of 13 residues. Between the trimmed V and J ends, which lost 3 bases and 7 bases, there was a span of 10 bases. CDR1 and CDR2 from the germline V gene are MNHEY and SMNVEV (reference sequence). In DNA, the CDR3 is TGTGCCAGCAGTTTGTCAGGGAACCAGCCCCAGCATTTT. Its translation is CASSLSGNQPQHF.

The chain employs TRBV7-9 and TRBJ2-1, with 11 positions matching TRBD2. This CDR3 has 17 residues. V was pared by 3 bases and J by 7 bases, with 11 bases of the junction left unmatched. CDR1 and CDR2 from the germline V gene are SEHNR and FQNEAQ (reference sequence). The DNA for the CDR3 is TGTGCCAGCAGCTTTCTTGTTGGGACTAGCGGAGTTAATGAGCAGTTCTTC. Its translation is CASSFLVGTSGVNEQFF.

Only a few counts were recorded for this clone. This chain joins TRBV12-5 and TRBJ1-5, with TRBD1 as a possible D gene (6 bases). The CDR3 runs 12 residues. Trimming stripped 6 bases from V and 5 bases from J, with 8 bases between. Germline CDR1 and CDR2: LGHNT and FRNRAP. CDR3 region: CASGQGDQPQHF. CDR3 coding DNA: TGTGCTAGTGGACAGGGTGATCAGCCCCAGCATTTT.

This chain connects TRBV7-6 to TRBJ1-1; no firm D call. The CDR3 is 14 residues long. Trimming stripped 0 bases from V and 2 bases from J, with 7 bases between. CDR1 and CDR2 from the germline V gene are SGHVS and FNYEAQ. In nucleotides, the CDR3 is TGTGCCAGCAGCTTAGCGAGACTCAACACTGAAGCTTTCTTT. Translated: CASSLARLNTEAFF.

Points on this clone: One end of the junction varies from germline; a read error may be responsible. The V call is TRBV7-7, the J call TRBJ2-7; no firm D call. This CDR3 is built from 13 residues. Germline CDR1 SSHAT, CDR2 FNYEAQ (reference sequence). The CDR3 DNA reads as TGTGCTAGCAGCCCCGCGCACGGCTACGAGCAGTACTTC. Encoded protein: CASSPAHGYEQYF.

V is TRBV11-2 and J is TRBJ2-1, with 9 bases that match TRBD2. The V segment lost 2 bases and the J segment 2 bases; nucleotides outside the gene matches: 4. The CDR3 spans 16 residues. Germline CDR1 is SGHAT and CDR2 is FQNNGV. CDR3 protein: CASSLYAGGAYNEQFF. In DNA form, the CDR3 reads TGTGCCAGCAGCTTATACGCGGGAGGGGCCTACAATGAGCAGTTCTTC.